What follows are 21 T cell receptor beta chains derived from one specimen sequenced in a study of T-cell memory formation after mild COVID-19. TCRdb called the 5' RACE reads again in MiXCR, with one record for every CDR3 protein. The sample has 350,000 to 450,000 distinct CDR3 sequences, 25% to 30% seen once; the top ten hold around an eighth. Sequenced input: PBMCs or a T cell subset sorted from them (not recorded which). These receptors originate from an adult woman who had mild COVID-19 (a few samples of this study predate the infection). Cell type and time point are not known.

A few counts support this clonotype. The rearrangement links TRBV5-1 to TRBJ1-1; 10 bases are shared with TRBD1. Germline V gene lookup returns CDR1 SGHRS and CDR2 YFSETQ. With 3 bases clipped from V and 3 bases from J, the junction kept 11 bases outside the gene matches. The CDR3 is made up of 17 amino acids. CDR3 amino acids: CASSSSTGGYGDTEAFF. The CDR3 bases are TGCGCCAGCAGCTCCTCGACAGGGGGCTATGGGGACACTGAAGCTTTCTTT.

The table lists this clonotype with many counts. This chain links TRBV6-6 with TRBJ2-7; D tentatively reads TRBD1 or TRBD2 (5 bases each). The germline V and J ends were trimmed by 5 bases and 1 base, with 15 bases remaining between them. CDR3 size: 15 residues. Germline CDR1 and CDR2: MNHNY and SVGAGI (reference sequence). In DNA, the CDR3 is TGTGCCAGCAGTAGGATCCGGGACGGATCCTACGAGCAGTACTTC. Amino acid sequence: CASSRIRDGSYEQYF.

This clonotype came up a few times. V and J are TRBV29-1 and TRBJ2-7; 12 bases are a match to TRBD1. Trimming took 7 bases from V and 4 from J; bases not matched to a gene: 5. The CDR3 extends over 13 amino acids. Germline V gives CDR1 SQVTM, CDR2 ANQGSEA. The DNA of the CDR3 is TGCAGCGCCCGGGACAGGGGGCGGTACGAGCAGTACTTC. Protein product: CSARDRGRYEQYF.

The rearrangement uses TRBV14 and TRBJ2-1; D not resolved. CDR3 size: 13 residues. The V end was cut by 1 base, the J end by 9 bases, with 10 bases between. Germline V lookup: CDR1 SGHDN, CDR2 FVKESK. The DNA for the CDR3 is TGTGCCAGCAGCCAAGGGACCATATTTGAGCAGTTCTTC. This codes for CASSQGTIFEQFF.

This clonotype was detected only a few times. For the CDR3, the DNA is TGTGCCAGCAGTTCGACCAGGGAGTCCTACGAGCAGTACTTC. This encodes CASSSTRESYEQYF. V is TRBV27 and J is TRBJ2-7, with D perhaps assigned TRBD1 or TRBD2 (5 bases each). With 4 bases removed from V and 1 base from J, the gap between germline ends came to 11 bases. Germline CDR1 and CDR2: MNHEY and SMNVEV (reference sequence). The CDR3 runs to 14 residues.

The rearrangement joins TRBV20-1 to TRBJ2-3; TRBD2 might be the D (6 bases). Germline V gene sequence: CDR1 DFQATT, CDR2 SNEGSKA (reference sequence). This CDR3 is built from 16 residues. The V gene lost 6 bases and the J gene lost 3 bases, with 22 bases spanning the gap. The CDR3 here is CSALGTSTQRTDTQYF. The CDR3 DNA is TGCAGTGCCCTGGGAACTAGCACCCAAAGGACAGATACGCAGTATTTT.

V usage is TRBV4-1 and J usage is TRBJ2-1; TRBD1 might be the D (6 bases). Germline-derived CDR1 and CDR2 are MGHRA and YSYEKL. V was pared by 4 bases and J by 9 bases, with 10 bases between. The CDR3 runs to 12 residues. The CDR3 DNA is TGCGCCAGCAGCCCACAGGGATTTGAGCAGTTCTTC. Translating gives CASSPQGFEQFF.

This clonotype was seen a handful of times. The DNA of the CDR3 is TGTGCCAGCAGTTTGAGATCGAGGGAGAGCTCCTACGAGCAGTACTTC. Encoded protein: CASSLRSRESSYEQYF. This chain connects TRBV27 to TRBJ2-7, with a possible D match to TRBD2 (5 bases). The CDR3 length is 16 residues. V lost 3 bases and J lost 0, with 15 bases in between. The germline gives CDR1 MNHEY, CDR2 SMNVEV (reference sequence).

This clonotype has just a few counts. The chain uses TRBV29-1 and TRBJ1-5; D is unclear. The CDR3 loop spans 14 amino acids. The germline V gene encodes CDR1 SQVTM and CDR2 ANQGSEA. Trimming removed 5 bases at V and 0 bases at J, with 11 bases between. The CDR3 here is CSVNEGFSNQPQHF. In DNA form, the CDR3 reads TGCAGCGTTAACGAGGGATTTAGCAATCAGCCCCAGCATTTT.

This clonotype appeared a few times. The chain uses TRBV7-9 and TRBJ2-3, with 7 bases fitting TRBD1. V was pared by 2 bases and J by 1 base, with 6 bases of the junction left unmatched. CDR1 and CDR2 from the germline V gene are SEHNR and FQNEAQ (reference sequence). This CDR3 region has 16 residues. In DNA, the CDR3 is TGTGCCAGCAGCTTATACGACAGGGTGGGCACAGATACGCAGTATTTT. Translating it yields CASSLYDRVGTDTQYF.

This clonotype was detected only a few times. The rearrangement links TRBV5-4 to TRBJ1-1; 8 nucleotides agree with TRBD1. CDR1 is SGHNT, CDR2 YYREEE, per germline (reference sequence). With V trimmed by 3 bases and J by 1 base, 5 bases remained unmatched. The CDR3 runs 15 residues. CDR3 protein: CASSSRTGQNTEAFF. The DNA for the CDR3 is TGTGCCAGCAGCTCCCGGACAGGGCAGAACACTGAAGCTTTCTTT.

The chain uses TRBV12-3 or TRBV12-4 and TRBJ2-7, with D hard to call. Trimming took 6 bases from V and 4 from J, leaving 13 bases between them. The CDR3 is 13 residues long. CDR3 amino acids: CASSANLDYEQYF. DNA of the CDR3: TGTGCCAGCAGCGCGAACCTCGATTACGAGCAGTACTTC.

This clonotype was detected only a few times. The chain is built from TRBV2 and TRBJ2-6, with TRBD1 matching over 8 bases. The V gene's germline CDR1 is SNHLY and CDR2 FYNNEI. The junction had 6 bases not matched to a gene; V was cut back by 5 bases and J by 0 bases. The CDR3 totals 17 residues. The CDR3, as DNA: TGTGCCAGCAGTAACAGGGGGTTCCTCTCTGGGGCCAACGTCCTGACTTTC. This codes for CASSNRGFLSGANVLTF.

The chain employs TRBV5-1 and TRBJ1-1, with TRBD1 matching 9 bases. The V gene end was trimmed by 2 bases and the J gene end by 1 base; junction bases not matched to a gene: 3. CDR3 length: 15 amino acids. Germline CDR1 and CDR2: SGHRS and YFSETQ. In DNA, the CDR3 is TGCGCCAGCAGCTTATGGGACAGGGCGAACACTGAAGCTTTCTTT. As protein: CASSLWDRANTEAFF.

This clonotype is labeled as medium-sized (0.01 to 0.1%). The V gene is TRBV25-1, the J gene TRBJ2-6; no definite D call. Between the trimmed V and J ends, which lost 5 bases and 0 bases, there was a span of 5 bases. The germline V gene encodes CDR1 MGHDK and CDR2 SYGVNS. The CDR3 is 14 residues long. For the CDR3, the DNA is TGTGCCAGCAGTACCGACTCTGGGGCCAACGTCCTGACTTTC. This translates into CASSTDSGANVLTF.

This clonotype was seen more than once but under ten times. CDR3: CASSLVRVTEAFF. The CDR3 nucleotides are TGTGCCAGCAGCTTGGTGAGGGTTACTGAAGCTTTCTTT. This chain links TRBV5-6 with TRBJ1-1, with unresolved D. The CDR3 is 13 residues long. The germline V gene has CDR1 SGHDT and CDR2 YYEEEE. Trimming shortened V by 0 bases and J by 5 bases, and 8 bases separated the two germline ends.

This clonotype was seen a handful of times. Mismatch with germline at one junction end may stem from a read error. The chain uses TRBV5-1 and TRBJ1-1, with TRBD1 as a possible D gene (5 bases). This CDR3 spans 13 amino acids. CDR1 is SGHRS and CDR2 is YFSETQ in the germline V gene. For the CDR3, the DNA is TGTGCCAGCATCGAGGGGATGAACACTGAAGCTTTCTTT. Translated, it gives CASIEGMNTEAFF. The full variable domain, in which reference TRBV5-1 and TRBJ1-1 provide the parts outside the CDR3, is KAGVTQTPRYLIKTRGQQVTLSCSPISGHRSVSWYQQTPGQGLQFLFEYFSETQRNKGNFPGRFSGRQFSNSRSEMNVSTLELGDSALYLCASIEGMNTEAFFGQGTRLTVV.

The sample holds a few counts of this clonotype. The chain combines TRBV12-3 or TRBV12-4 with TRBJ2-3; D might be TRBD2 (6 bases). V lost 5 bases and J 4 bases, leaving 19 bases between the germline ends. There are 16 residues in the CDR3. DNA for the CDR3: TGTGCCAGCAGTCCCCAGGCGGGAACAGGAGCAGATACGCAGTATTTT. Residues: CASSPQAGTGADTQYF.

This sequence joins TRBV11-2 and TRBJ1-1; TRBD1 matches 10 bases. CDR1 is SGHAT, CDR2 FQNNGV, per germline. The CDR3 spans 16 residues. Unmatched junction bases numbered 11, after V lost 5 bases and J lost 5 bases. The CDR3 protein is CASSPWDRGERTEAFF. The CDR3 bases are TGTGCCAGCAGCCCGTGGGACAGGGGCGAGCGGACTGAAGCTTTCTTT.

This chain's CDR3 is CASSHGLQGAEAFF. In DNA form, the CDR3 reads TGTGCCAGCAGCCATGGTCTCCAGGGGGCTGAAGCTTTCTTT. The chain uses TRBV7-3 and TRBJ1-1; 7 bases match TRBD1. CDR1 and CDR2 from the germline V gene are SGHTA and FQGTGA. CDR3 length: 14 residues. V gave up 5 bases and J gave up 6 bases; unmatched junction bases: 9. Full variable domain (outside the CDR3, taken from reference TRBV7-3 and TRBJ1-1): GAGVSQTPSNKVTEKGKYVELRCDPISGHTALYWYRQSLGQGPEFLIYFQGTGAADDSGLPNDRFFAVRPEGSVSTLKIQRTERGDSAVYLCASSHGLQGAEAFFGQGTRLTVV.

This clonotype was detected many times. This chain connects TRBV7-2 to TRBJ2-5, with D tentatively TRBD1 or TRBD2 (6 bases each). This CDR3 has 15 residues. V gave up 3 bases and J gave up 5 bases, with 16 bases separating them. Germline assignment: CDR1 SGHTA and CDR2 FQGNSA. The CDR3 reads CASSLKGGRWETQYF. CDR3 nucleotide sequence: TGTGCCAGCAGCTTGAAGGGGGGCCGGTGGGAGACCCAGTACTTC.